Listed below are T cell receptor beta chains from one sample, sequenced in a study of blood T cell repertoires in COVID-19. Generated by immunoSEQ multiplex PCR, the TCRdb table keeps only in-frame clones and is missing some. Of roughly 100,000 clones in the sample, 85% to 90% were seen once. Sequencing was performed on peripheral blood. Source of these receptors: a human donor with COVID-19, enrolled during active disease. The donor label of this sample is uncertain. CDR3s include the opening cysteine and the closing phenylalanine or tryptophan. The D gene is left open where the match is weak. Rows give clone size only sometimes, using once, few, many, or a class for an expanded clone.

J gene,V gene,clone size,D gene,CDR3 DNA,CDR3 protein
TRBJ2-6,TRBV3-1/TRBV3-2,-,-,TGTGCCAGCAGCCAAGACAGCTCTGGGGCCAACGTCCTGACTTTC,CASSQDSSGANVLTF
TRBJ1-5,TRBV30,-,-,TGTGCCTGGAGTCAGGGGCACAATCAGCCCCAGCATTTT,CAWSQGHNQPQHF
TRBJ2-7,TRBV28,-,TRBD1,TGTGCCAGCAGTTTCCCCAGCGCCAGGGGGTACGAGCAGTACTTC,CASSFPSARGYEQYF
TRBJ1-2,TRBV10-1,-,-,TGCGCCAGCAGTAAGTCCGGAGGCTATGGCTACACCTTC,CASSKSGGYGYTF
TRBJ1-6,TRBV13,-,-,TGTGCCAGCAGCTTAGGCCGGGGTTCACCCCTCCACTTT,CASSLGRGSPLHF
TRBJ1-3,TRBV6-6,-,-,TGTGCCAGCAGTCCGATACAGGGAACTGGAAACACCATATATTTT,CASSPIQGTGNTIYF
TRBJ1-3,TRBV5-1,-,-,TGCGCCAGCAGCCCCCTGGGTGGGGCCAGCTCTGGAAACACCATATATTTT,CASSPLGGASSGNTIYF
TRBJ2-3,TRBV5-4,-,-,TGTGCCAGCAGCGGGAGTAGGACTAGCACAGATACGCAGTATTTT,CASSGSRTSTDTQYF
TRBJ1-1,TRBV19,-,-,TGTGCCAGTAGTATTTCCGTGAACACTGAAGCTTTCTTT,CASSISVNTEAFF
TRBJ1-2,TRBV3-1/TRBV3-2,once,-,TGTGCCAGCAGCCAAAACTTCGAAAACTATGGCTACACCTTC,CASSQNFENYGYTF
TRBJ2-2,TRBV2,-,-,TGTGCCAGCGCGGACAGCCCGAACACCGGGGAGCTGTTTTTT,CASADSPNTGELFF
TRBJ2-3,TRBV6-5,-,TRBD2,TGTGCCAGCAGCACCGGGACTAGCCCGAATACGCAGTATTTT,CASSTGTSPNTQYF
TRBJ2-7,TRBV21-1,-,-,TGTGCCAGCAGCAACCGTCAACTAGCGGGGGTCGAGCAGTACTTC,CASSNRQLAGVEQYF
TRBJ1-6,TRBV19,few,-,TGTGCCAGTAGAATCAGGGCCTCCCTTAATTCACCCCTCCACTTT,CASRIRASLNSPLHF
TRBJ2-3,TRBV7-3,-,-,TGTGCCAGCAGCCCCGGGACTTTTAGCACAGATACGCAGTATTTT,CASSPGTFSTDTQYF
TRBJ2-7,TRBV9,-,-,TGTGCCAGCAGCGTAGGTGTTAGCGGAGCCTACGAGCAGTACTTC,CASSVGVSGAYEQYF
TRBJ2-3,TRBV7-2,-,-,TGTGCCAGCAGCGAGGGCGGCTTCTTAGATACGCAGTATTTT,CASSEGGFLDTQYF
TRBJ2-7,TRBV5-3,once,TRBD2,TGTGCCAGAAGCGAGCCTGCCCAAGCGGGGACTGGGCGCTACGAGCAGTACTTC,CARSEPAQAGTGRYEQYF
TRBJ1-2,TRBV3-1/TRBV3-2,once,-,TGTGCCAGCAGCCTAGGGGGGGGCGCGGGCTACACCTTC,CASSLGGGAGYTF
TRBJ1-6,TRBV27,once,-,TGTGCCAGCAGTTTAAACCCCTCCACTGCAGGGGCACCCCTCCACTTT,CASSLNPSTAGAPLHF
TRBJ1-2,TRBV7-8,-,-,TGTGCCAGCAGCTCCCAACGAGTCAGGGAGGCATATGGCTACACCTTC,CASSSQRVREAYGYTF
TRBJ1-6,TRBV29-1,-,TRBD1,TGCAGCGTTACCCAGGGGGGACGGGATTCACCCCTCCACTTT,CSVTQGGRDSPLHF
TRBJ1-2,TRBV6-5,-,-,TGTGCCAGCCTACAGGGTCGTGACTATGGCTACACCTTC,CASLQGRDYGYTF
TRBJ1-1,TRBV5-1,-,-,TGCGCCAGCAGCTTGGAGGCGGGAACGAACACTGAAGCTTTCTTT,CASSLEAGTNTEAFF